The entry that follows covers one T cell receptor (beta chain) sequence. The CDR3 totals 17 residues. Trimming pared 0 bases from V and 5 bases from J, leaving 17 bases between. The sample comes from a study of technical replicates of blood from four donors. TCRdb's table, derived via immunoSEQ multiplex PCR, lists solely in-frame clones and lacks some. The data contain 55,000 to 75,000 clones, less than 95% of them singletons. The sample comprised PBMCs. The chain has TRBV23-1 and TRBJ1-5; D is unclear. TRBV23-1 is reported as an ORF; its role is uncertain. The TCR was taken from a human donor in good health. Some clones in this sample may be carry-over from other donors' samples. CDR3 DNA: TGCGCCAGCAGTCAATCTGCGTTTCACCATTCTCATCAGCCCCAGCATTTT. This gives the protein CASSQSAFHHSHQPQHF.